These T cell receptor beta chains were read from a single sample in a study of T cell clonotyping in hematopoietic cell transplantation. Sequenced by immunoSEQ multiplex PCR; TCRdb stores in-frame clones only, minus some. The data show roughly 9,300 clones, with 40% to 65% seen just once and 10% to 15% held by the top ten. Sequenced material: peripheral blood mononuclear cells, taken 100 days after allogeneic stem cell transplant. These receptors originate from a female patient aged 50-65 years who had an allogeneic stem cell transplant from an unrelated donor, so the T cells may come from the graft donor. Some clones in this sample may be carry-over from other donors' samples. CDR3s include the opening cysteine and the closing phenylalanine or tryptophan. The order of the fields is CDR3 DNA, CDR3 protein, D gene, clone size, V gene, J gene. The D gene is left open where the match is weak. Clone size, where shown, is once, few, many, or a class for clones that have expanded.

TGCGCCAGCAGCTTGGATTTTAACAATGAGCAGTTCTTC	CASSLDFNNEQFF	NA	few	TRBV5-1	TRBJ2-1
TGCGCCAGCAGCCAAGCGGGGCCGGGACAGTATAATTCACCCCTCCACTTT	CASSQAGPGQYNSPLHF	TRBD1	few	TRBV4-3	TRBJ1-6
TGTGCCAGCAGCACGGGACTAGCGGGGTATGAAACCGGGGAGCTGTTTTTT	CASSTGLAGYETGELFF	TRBD2	NA	TRBV5-4	TRBJ2-2
TGCGCCAGCGCTCGTGGGGGAGCTAGTTACAATGAGCAGTTCTTC	CASARGGASYNEQFF	NA	NA	TRBV5-1	TRBJ2-1
TGTGCCAGCAGCGAAGGGGGGGCTATGGCGACTGAAGCTTTCTTT	CASSEGGAMATEAFF	NA	few	TRBV14	TRBJ1-1
TGTGCCAGCAGTGTTCCTTCACCCCTCCACTTT	CASSVPSPLHF	NA	few	TRBV2	TRBJ1-6
TGCACCCGGAGTATAACTGAAGCTTTCTTT	CTRSITEAFF	NA	NA	TRBV1	TRBJ1-1
TGTGCCTGGATGGAGAACAGAGGGCTGTTTTTT	CAWMENRGLFF	NA	few	TRBV30	TRBJ1-4
TGTGCCAGCAGCAAAGAATGGGTTCGGGGAGAGAAAATACCGGGCTTCAATCAGCCCCAGCATTTT	CASSKEWVRGEKIPGFNQPQHF	NA	medium-sized	TRBV21-1	TRBJ1-5
TGTGCCAGCAGCGACGGGACTTACACCGGGGAGCTGTTTTTT	CASSDGTYTGELFF	NA	few	TRBV2	TRBJ2-2
TGTGCCAGCTCCCCGAGATTGGGCTATGGCTACACCTTC	CASSPRLGYGYTF	NA	NA	TRBV6-6	TRBJ1-2
TGTGCCAGCAGCTCGACAGGGGGCGAGGACGAGCAGTACTTC	CASSSTGGEDEQYF	TRBD1	NA	TRBV7-3	TRBJ2-7
TGTGCCAGCAGCCCCGGCCCGGGTAGCAATCAGCCCCAGCATTTT	CASSPGPGSNQPQHF	NA	once	TRBV28	TRBJ1-5
TGCAGTGCTGGGCCGGGCAACGAGCAGTACTTC	CSAGPGNEQYF	NA	NA	TRBV20-1	TRBJ2-7
TGTGCCACCGAAATTCCCGGGACAGGGAACGAGCAGTTCTTC	CATEIPGTGNEQFF	TRBD1	NA	TRBV6-5	TRBJ2-1
TGTGCCAGCAGCCGGGACTACGAGCAGTACTTC	CASSRDYEQYF	NA	NA	TRBV7-9	TRBJ2-7
TGTGCCTGGATGGAGGGATACACTGAAGCTTTCTTT	CAWMEGYTEAFF	NA	NA	TRBV30	TRBJ1-1
TGTGCCTGGAGTATGGGACAGGGGCAGTACTTC	CAWSMGQGQYF	TRBD1	NA	TRBV30	TRBJ2-7
TGTGCCAGCAGTTACTGGGGACAGGGCCTTCCAAACACCATATATTTT	CASSYWGQGLPNTIYF	TRBD1	once	TRBV6-5	TRBJ1-3
TGTGCCAGCAGCAAACCGGGACAGGGCCCCACTGGCTACACCTTC	CASSKPGQGPTGYTF	TRBD1	few	TRBV7-2	TRBJ1-2
TGTGCCAGCAGCTTGGGGTCCCGGGGGACCCAGTACTTC	CASSLGSRGTQYF	NA	NA	TRBV5-6	TRBJ2-5
TGTGCCTGGAGTTTCCGCACTGAAGCTTTCTTT	CAWSFRTEAFF	NA	few	TRBV30	TRBJ1-1
TGTGCCTGGAGTTCGGACAGGGGGCGCCCCGAGCAGTACTTC	CAWSSDRGRPEQYF	TRBD1	NA	TRBV30	TRBJ2-7
TGTGCCAGCAGCCTTAGGGGATGGGAGCTGTTTTTT	CASSLRGWELFF	NA	NA	TRBV5-8	TRBJ2-2